This T cell receptor beta chain was obtained from a study of T cell responses to AZD1222 COVID-19 vaccine. Study-level findings and limits: Across spike, vaccine-associated CD4 TCRs were found, dominant at 160-218 and 743-854.

Recipients boosted at about 4 weeks or about 12 weeks are pooled. TCRdb's copy holds only in-frame clones and misses some; the assay was immunoSEQ multiplex PCR. The data show 80,000 to 90,000 clones, roughly nine tenths seen once. CDR1 is SGHRS, CDR2 YFSETQ, per germline. The CDR3 extends over 16 amino acids. V was pared by 0 bases and J by 0 bases, with 6 bases of the junction left unmatched. Worth noting for this clone: Its antigen is as yet unknown.

The sequences come from peripheral blood, collected 28 days after the second AZD1222 dose. This chain joins TRBV5-1 and TRBJ2-7, with 7 bases matching TRBD1. This TCR was sampled from an adult who received the AZD1222 COVID-19 vaccine. The CDR3 loop is CASSLAVNRGSYEQYF. In DNA, the CDR3 is TGCGCCAGCAGCTTGGCCGTAAACAGGGGCTCCTACGAGCAGTACTTC.